This entry is about one T cell receptor (beta chain). This CDR3 region has 14 residues. Trimming cost V 3 bases and J 8 bases; bases outside gene matches: 5. Germline V gene sequence: CDR1 SGHTA, CDR2 FQGNSA. The data stem from a study of blood T cell repertoires in COVID-19. Repertoires were generated with immunoSEQ multiplex PCR, while TCRdb's copy carries only in-frame clones and drops some. The profile shows some 350,000 clones, 85% to 90% of them singletons. Sequencing was performed on peripheral blood. This receptor was taken from a woman between 70 and 85 years old with COVID-19, enrolled during active disease. The chain carries TRBV7-2 and TRBJ1-4, with 8 bases fitting TRBD1. For the CDR3, the DNA is TGTGCCAGCAGCTTTACAGGGGGTGGAGAAAAACTGTTTTTT. This sequence encodes CASSFTGGGEKLFF. Looking up the rest from reference TRBV7-2 and TRBJ1-4 gives the full variable domain: GAGVSQSPSNKVTEKGKDVELRCDPISGHTALYWYRQSLGQGLEFLIYFQGNSAPDKSGLPSDRFSAERTGGSVSTLTIQRTQQEDSAVYLCASSFTGGGEKLFFGSGTQLSVL.